The 17 T cell receptor beta chains reported below all come from one sample, sequenced in a study of shared clonotypes between healthy human individuals. Profiling relied on immunoSEQ multiplex PCR, and the TCRdb table lists in-frame clones only, not all of them. The sample carries some 480,000 clones, 65% to 80% recorded once. Sequencing was performed on PBMCs. Receptor source: a woman in her thirties or forties in good health. Some clones in this sample may be carry-over from other donors' samples.

This clone was detected only once. This rearrangement joins TRBV4-3 to TRBJ2-3; 14 bases agree with TRBD2. The V and J ends lost 0 bases and 4 bases, in that order; junction bases with no gene match: 15. The CDR3 has 21 amino acids. Germline V lookup: CDR1 LGHNA, CDR2 YSLEER. The CDR3 DNA reads TGCGCCAGCAGCCAAGACTTGGGGGACAGAGGACTAGCGGGAGGTTCAGATACGCAGTATTTT. It codes for CASSQDLGDRGLAGGSDTQYF.

This clone was detected only once. This chain connects TRBV19 to TRBJ1-1; D gene unclear. The ends were cut back, 6 bases at V and 3 bases at J, with 17 bases in the middle. Per germline, CDR1 LNHDA and CDR2 SQIVND (reference sequence). This CDR3 region has 15 residues. CDR3 sequence: CASRPPFRGDTEAFF. Written as DNA, the CDR3 is TGTGCCAGTAGACCCCCGTTCCGGGGTGACACTGAAGCTTTCTTT.

The sample holds one count of this clone. A far larger clone is off by one base, so a read error is likely. Other DNA sequences in the same sample also yield this CDR3. The genes are TRBV7-3 and TRBJ2-7, with 7 bases aligning to TRBD1. CDR3 length equals 14 residues. Per germline, CDR1 SGHTA and CDR2 FQGTGA. CDR3 sequence reads: CASSETGNDYEQYF. As DNA, the CDR3 is TGTGCCAGCAGCGAGACAGGGAATGATTACGAGCAGTACTTT.

The chain employs TRBV10-2 and TRBJ2-2; D is uncertain. The germline V and J ends were trimmed by 3 bases and 4 bases, with 6 bases remaining between them. CDR1 is WSHSY and CDR2 is SAAADI in the germline V gene. The CDR3 covers 13 residues. CDR3 residues: CASSDRSTGELFF. CDR3 nucleotides: TGCGCCAGCAGTGACAGGTCCACCGGGGAGCTGTTTTTT.

The chain uses TRBV30 and TRBJ1-1, with no clear D. Trimming removed 5 bases at V and 0 bases at J, with 10 bases between. In germline, CDR1 is GTSNPN, CDR2 SVGIG (reference sequence). This CDR3 has 13 residues. CDR3 sequence (DNA): TGTGCCTGGGGAGGACTGATGAACACTGAAGCTTTCTTT. Translated, it gives CAWGGLMNTEAFF.

The chain combines TRBV4-2 with TRBJ1-1; D not resolved. Trimming stripped 0 bases from V and 0 bases from J, with 5 bases between. The CDR3 spans 14 residues. Germline CDR1 and CDR2: LGHNA and YNFKEQ. The CDR3 protein is CASSQDSMNTEAFF. The CDR3, as DNA: TGTGCCAGCAGCCAAGACAGTATGAACACTGAAGCTTTCTTT.

This clone was observed once. The same CDR3 also results from other DNA sequences found in this sample. The chain joins TRBV5-1 to TRBJ2-7, with 8 bases identical to TRBD1. The CDR3 contains 15 residues. V lost 1 base and J lost 1; bases outside the gene matches: 4. Per germline, CDR1 SGHRS and CDR2 YFSETQ. CDR3 amino acids: CASSLSGGSSYEQYF. CDR3 coding DNA: TGCGCCAGCAGCTTGTCAGGGGGCAGTTCCTACGAGCAGTACTTC.

The chain carries TRBV9 and TRBJ2-5; D is unclear. Trimming cost V 1 base and J 5 bases, with 15 bases left between them. Germline CDR1 is SGDLS and CDR2 is YYNGEE. This CDR3 has 15 amino acids. The CDR3 bases are TGTGCCAGCAGCGTAAATGTGGACCCAGACGAGACCCAGTACTTC. Translation gives CASSVNVDPDETQYF.

The chain joins TRBV9 to TRBJ2-1; 7 nucleotides agree with TRBD2. Trimming at V came to 0 bases and at J to 1 base, leaving 4 bases not matched to a gene. The CDR3 totals 16 residues. Germline lookup yields CDR1 SGDLS and CDR2 YYNGEE. The CDR3 bases are TGTGCCAGCAGCGTAGACGGCGGGAGATCCTACAATGAGCAGTTCTTC. As protein: CASSVDGGRSYNEQFF.

Comment on this clone: Only one base separates this from a far larger clonotype, so it likely reflects a read error. The gene calls are TRBV14 and TRBJ2-7, with 10 bases matching TRBD1. The V gene's germline CDR1 is SGHDN and CDR2 FVKESK. The CDR3 has 14 amino acids. The ends lost 1 base at V and 6 bases at J; junction bases unmatched: 3. In DNA form, the CDR3 reads TGTGCCAGCAGCCAAGGACAGGGGGCAGGCGAGCAGTACTTC. Encoded protein: CASSQGQGAGEQYF.

This chain joins TRBV5-3 and TRBJ2-1; D gene uncertain. TRBV5-3 is sorted into the ORF group, with uncertain function. Trimming took 2 bases from V and 4 from J, leaving 10 bases between them. The CDR3 runs to 14 residues. The CDR3 loop reads CARSLVDTYNEQFF. CDR3 nucleotides: TGTGCCAGAAGCTTAGTCGACACATACAATGAGCAGTTCTTC.

The rearrangement links TRBV27 to TRBJ1-1; possibly TRBD1 for D (5 bases). This CDR3 is 16 amino acids long. Germline lookup yields CDR1 MNHEY and CDR2 SMNVEV (reference sequence). Trimming left V 6 bases short and J 0 bases short, with 17 bases between. The DNA for the CDR3 is TGTGCCAGCAGCTACACCGGCAGGGCCATGAACACTGAAGCTTTCTTT. Translated, it gives CASSYTGRAMNTEAFF.

The chain is built from TRBV29-1 and TRBJ2-1; 8 positions agree with TRBD2. CDR3 size: 14 residues. Per germline, CDR1 SQVTM and CDR2 ANQGSEA. V was pared by 3 bases and J by 6 bases, with 7 bases of the junction left unmatched. The CDR3 here is CSVDTAGVSNEQFF. The CDR3 nucleotides are TGCAGCGTTGACACAGCGGGAGTTTCCAATGAGCAGTTCTTC.

This chain links TRBV5-1 with TRBJ1-1, with TRBD1 matching 11 bases. In germline, CDR1 is SGHRS, CDR2 YFSETQ. Trimming cost V 4 bases and J 4 bases; bases outside gene matches: 6. CDR3 length equals 15 residues. CDR3 loop: CASSPGGTGGTEAFF. The CDR3 nucleotides read TGCGCCAGCAGCCCTGGGGGGACAGGGGGCACTGAAGCTTTCTTT.

The rearrangement links TRBV30 to TRBJ2-7; 9 nucleotides line up with TRBD1. This CDR3 contains 14 residues. The J segment lost 2 bases and the V segment lost 3 bases, leaving 5 bases of the junction unmatched. Germline V lookup: CDR1 GTSNPN, CDR2 SVGIG (reference sequence). The CDR3 loop reads CAWSPGTGTYEQYF. In nucleotides, the CDR3 is TGTGCCTGGAGCCCCGGGACAGGGACCTACGAGCAGTACTTC.

The chain joins TRBV28 to TRBJ2-7; TRBD1 or TRBD2 may be the D gene (5 bases each). This CDR3 is 14 amino acids long. CDR1 is MDHEN, CDR2 SYDVKM, per germline. Between the trimmed V and J ends, which lost 7 bases and 0 bases, there was a span of 13 bases. CDR3 nucleotide sequence: TGTGCCAGCAACCAACCCGGGACCTCCTACGAGCAGTACTTC. Translated, it gives CASNQPGTSYEQYF. Using reference TRBV28 and TRBJ2-7 for the parts outside the CDR3, the full variable domain is DVKVTQSSRYLVKRTGEKVFLECVQDMDHENMFWYRQDPGLGLRLIYFSYDVKMKEKGDIPEGYSVSREKKERFSLILESASTNQTSMYLCASNQPGTSYEQYFGPGTRLTVT.

This rearrangement joins TRBV19 to TRBJ2-7; 7 nucleotides align to TRBD1. The junction had 6 bases not matched to a gene; V was cut back by 7 bases and J by 3 bases. Germline V lookup: CDR1 LNHDA, CDR2 SQIVND (reference sequence). The CDR3 totals 13 residues. Here the CDR3 DNA reads TGTGCCAGTAATGGCAGGGGGAACTACGAGCAGTACTTC. Its translation: CASNGRGNYEQYF.